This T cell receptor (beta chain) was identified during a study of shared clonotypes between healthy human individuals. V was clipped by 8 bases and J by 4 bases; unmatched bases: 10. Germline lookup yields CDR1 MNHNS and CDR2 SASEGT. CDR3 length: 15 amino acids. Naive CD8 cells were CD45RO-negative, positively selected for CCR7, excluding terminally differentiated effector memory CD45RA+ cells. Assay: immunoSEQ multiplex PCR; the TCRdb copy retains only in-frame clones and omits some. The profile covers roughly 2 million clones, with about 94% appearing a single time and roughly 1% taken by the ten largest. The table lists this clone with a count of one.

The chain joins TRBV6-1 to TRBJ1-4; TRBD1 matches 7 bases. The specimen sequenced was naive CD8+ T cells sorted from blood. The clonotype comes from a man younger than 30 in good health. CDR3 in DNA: TGTGCCAGCTCCAAGACCCGGGACAGTAATGAAAAACTGTTTTTT. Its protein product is CASSKTRDSNEKLFF.